The clone carrying this T cell receptor beta chain was counted between two and nine times. What it binds is unknown. This sample was included in a study of identical twins. Germline assignment: CDR1 DFQATT and CDR2 SNEGSKA (reference sequence). The length of the CDR3 is 15 residues. Trimming took 3 bases from V and 2 from J; bases not matched to a gene: 8. The study, taken as a whole, reports: Abundant beta clonotypes from cord blood bore fewer insertions; memory repertoires lacked this pattern.

TCRdb recomputed calls from the 5' RACE reads with MiXCR, one row per CDR3 protein. The repertoire holds about 890,000 distinct CDR3 sequences, with approximately 13% as singletons. The sample was also reused in another study, on yellow fever vaccine responses in identical twins.

This TCR was sampled from a woman aged 18 to 35 in good health. Input material: PBMCs. This chain uses TRBV20-1 with TRBJ2-7, with 9 bases fitting TRBD1. In nucleotides, the CDR3 is TGCAGTGCTAGCCTGACAGGGGGAGTAGCCTACGAGCAGTACTTC. Amino acids: CSASLTGGVAYEQYF.